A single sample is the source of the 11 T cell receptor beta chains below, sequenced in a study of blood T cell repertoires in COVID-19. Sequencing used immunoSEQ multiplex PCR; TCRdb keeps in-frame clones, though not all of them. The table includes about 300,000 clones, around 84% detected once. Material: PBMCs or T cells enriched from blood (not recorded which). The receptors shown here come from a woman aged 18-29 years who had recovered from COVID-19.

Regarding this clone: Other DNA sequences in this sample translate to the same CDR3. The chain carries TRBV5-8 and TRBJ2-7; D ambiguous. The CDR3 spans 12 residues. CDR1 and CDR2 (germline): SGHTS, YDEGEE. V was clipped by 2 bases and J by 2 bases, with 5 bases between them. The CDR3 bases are TGTGCCAGCAGCTTAAGCGCCTACGAGCAGTACTTC. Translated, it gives CASSLSAYEQYF.

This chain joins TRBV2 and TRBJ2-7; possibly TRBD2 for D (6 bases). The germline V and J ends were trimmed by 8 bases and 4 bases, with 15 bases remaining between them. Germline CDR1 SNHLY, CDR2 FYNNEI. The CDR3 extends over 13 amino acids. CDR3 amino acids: CASDPLAAYEQYF. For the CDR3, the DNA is TGTGCCAGCGATCCTTTAGCGGCATACGAGCAGTACTTC.

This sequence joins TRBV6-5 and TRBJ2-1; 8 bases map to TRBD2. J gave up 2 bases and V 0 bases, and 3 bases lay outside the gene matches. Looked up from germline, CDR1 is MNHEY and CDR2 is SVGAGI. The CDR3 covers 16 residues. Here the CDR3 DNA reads TGTGCCAGCAGTTACTCGAAAGCGGGGGCCTACAATGAGCAGTTCTTC. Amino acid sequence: CASSYSKAGAYNEQFF.

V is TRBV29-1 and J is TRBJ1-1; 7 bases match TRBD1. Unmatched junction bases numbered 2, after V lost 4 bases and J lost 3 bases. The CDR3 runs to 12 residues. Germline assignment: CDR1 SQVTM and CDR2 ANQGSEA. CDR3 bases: TGCAGCGTTGCTCAGGGGGACACTGAAGCTTTCTTT. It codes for CSVAQGDTEAFF. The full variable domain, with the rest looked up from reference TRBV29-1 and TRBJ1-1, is SAVISQKPSRDICQRGTSLTIQCQVDSQVTMMFWYRQQPGQSLTLIATANQGSEATYESGFVIDKFPISRPNLTFSTLTVSNMSPEDSSIYLCSVAQGDTEAFFGQGTRLTVV.

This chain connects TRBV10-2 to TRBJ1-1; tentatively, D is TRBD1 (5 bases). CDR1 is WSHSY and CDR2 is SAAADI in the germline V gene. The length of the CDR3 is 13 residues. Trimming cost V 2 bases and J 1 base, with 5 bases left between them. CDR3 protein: CASSETGNTEAFF. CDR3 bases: TGCGCCAGCAGTGAGACAGGGAACACTGAAGCTTTCTTT.

The CDR3 region has the DNA TGTGCCAGCATTTACGGGACAGGGGATTACGAGCAGTACTTC. It yields the protein CASIYGTGDYEQYF. This sequence joins TRBV2 and TRBJ2-7; the match to TRBD1 covers 10 bases. The V segment lost 7 bases and the J segment 4 bases; nucleotides outside the gene matches: 7. CDR3 length: 14 amino acids. CDR1 is SNHLY, CDR2 FYNNEI, per germline.

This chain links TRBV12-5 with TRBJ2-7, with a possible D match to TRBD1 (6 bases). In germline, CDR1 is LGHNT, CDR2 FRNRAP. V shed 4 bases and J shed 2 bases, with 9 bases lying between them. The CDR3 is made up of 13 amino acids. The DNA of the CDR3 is TGTGCTAGTGGTTGGGACACAGCCTACGAGCAGTACTTC. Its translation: CASGWDTAYEQYF.

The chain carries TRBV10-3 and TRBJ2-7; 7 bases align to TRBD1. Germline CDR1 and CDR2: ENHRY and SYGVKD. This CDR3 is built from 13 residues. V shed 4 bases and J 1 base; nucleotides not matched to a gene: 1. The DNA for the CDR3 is TGTGCCATCAGTGCGGGACAGTCCTACGAGCAGTACTTC. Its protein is CAISAGQSYEQYF.

The CDR3 region has the DNA TGTGCCAGCAGCGCACAGGGGGCGAAGAATTCACCCCTCCACTTT. It specifies CASSAQGAKNSPLHF. The genes are TRBV7-2 and TRBJ1-6, with TRBD1 matching 9 bases. The CDR3 spans 15 residues. The V gene end was trimmed by 5 bases and the J gene end by 7 bases; junction bases not matched to a gene: 6. Germline loops: CDR1 SGHTA, CDR2 FQGNSA.

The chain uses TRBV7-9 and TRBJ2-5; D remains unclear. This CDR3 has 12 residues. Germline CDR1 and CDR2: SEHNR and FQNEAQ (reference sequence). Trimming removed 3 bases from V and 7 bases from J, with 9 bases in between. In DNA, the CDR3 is TGTGCCAGCAGCTTGCAGGAAGGGACCCAGTACTTC. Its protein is CASSLQEGTQYF.

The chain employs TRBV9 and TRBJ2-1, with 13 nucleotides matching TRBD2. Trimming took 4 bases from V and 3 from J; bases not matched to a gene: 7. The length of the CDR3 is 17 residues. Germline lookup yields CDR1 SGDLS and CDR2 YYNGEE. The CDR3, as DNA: TGTGCCAGCAGCACTAGCGGGGGGGCCTTGGGCTACAATGAGCAGTTCTTC. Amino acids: CASSTSGGALGYNEQFF. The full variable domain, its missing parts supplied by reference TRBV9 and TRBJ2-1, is DSGVTQTPKHLITATGQRVTLRCSPRSGDLSVYWYQQSLDQGLQFLIQYYNGEERAKGNILERFSAQQFPDLHSELNLSSLELGDSALYFCASSTSGGALGYNEQFFGPGTRLTVL.